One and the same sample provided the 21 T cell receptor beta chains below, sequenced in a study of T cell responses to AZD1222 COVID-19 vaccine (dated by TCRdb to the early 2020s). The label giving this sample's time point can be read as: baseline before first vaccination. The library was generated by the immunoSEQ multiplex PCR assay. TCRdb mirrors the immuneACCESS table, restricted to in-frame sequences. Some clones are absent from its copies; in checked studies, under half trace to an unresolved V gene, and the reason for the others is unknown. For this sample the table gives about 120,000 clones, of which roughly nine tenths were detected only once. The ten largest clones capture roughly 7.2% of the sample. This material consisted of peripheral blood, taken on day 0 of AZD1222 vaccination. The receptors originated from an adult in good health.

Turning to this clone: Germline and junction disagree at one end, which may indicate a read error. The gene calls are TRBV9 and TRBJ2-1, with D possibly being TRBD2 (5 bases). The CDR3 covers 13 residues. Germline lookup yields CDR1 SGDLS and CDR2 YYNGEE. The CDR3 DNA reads TGTGCCAGTAGCGACCTCATCGACAATGAGCAGTTCTTC. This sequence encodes CASSDLIDNEQFF.

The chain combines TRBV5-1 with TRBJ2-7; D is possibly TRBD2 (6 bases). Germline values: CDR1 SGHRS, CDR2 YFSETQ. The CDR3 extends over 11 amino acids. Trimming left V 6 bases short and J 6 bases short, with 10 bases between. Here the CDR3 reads CASTSEGEQYF. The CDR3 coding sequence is TGCGCCAGCACTTCGGAGGGCGAGCAGTACTTC.

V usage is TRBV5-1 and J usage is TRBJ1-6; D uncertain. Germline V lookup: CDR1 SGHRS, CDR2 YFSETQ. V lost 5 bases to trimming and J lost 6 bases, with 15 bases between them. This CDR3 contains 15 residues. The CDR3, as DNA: TGCGCCAGCAGTGGGGAGGGCGCTACTAATTCACCCCTCCACTTT. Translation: CASSGEGATNSPLHF.

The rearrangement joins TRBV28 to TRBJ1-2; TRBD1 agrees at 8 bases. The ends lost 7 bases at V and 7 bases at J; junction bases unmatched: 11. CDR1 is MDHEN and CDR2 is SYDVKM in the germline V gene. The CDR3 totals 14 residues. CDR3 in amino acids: CASTPSGTGTGYTF. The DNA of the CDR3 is TGTGCCAGCACACCGTCTGGGACAGGAACTGGCTACACCTTC.

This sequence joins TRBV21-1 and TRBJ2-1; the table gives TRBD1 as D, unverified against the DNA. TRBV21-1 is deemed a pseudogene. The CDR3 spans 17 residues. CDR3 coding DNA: TGTGCCAGCAGCCCCAGGGTAGGACCGAGCTCCTACAATGAGCAGTTCTTC. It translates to CASSPRVGPSSYNEQFF.

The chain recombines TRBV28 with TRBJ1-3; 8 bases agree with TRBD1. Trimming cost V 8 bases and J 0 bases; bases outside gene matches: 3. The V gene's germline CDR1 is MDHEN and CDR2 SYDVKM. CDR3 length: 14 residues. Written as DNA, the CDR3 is TGTGCCAGCGTCACAGGGGGCTCTGGAAACACCATATATTTT. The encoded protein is CASVTGGSGNTIYF.

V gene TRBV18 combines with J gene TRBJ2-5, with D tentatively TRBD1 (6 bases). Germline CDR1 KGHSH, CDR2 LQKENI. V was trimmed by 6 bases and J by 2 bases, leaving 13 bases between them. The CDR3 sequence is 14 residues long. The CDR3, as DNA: TGTGCCAGCTCGCCTACCGGGACACAAGAGACCCAGTACTTC. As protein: CASSPTGTQETQYF.

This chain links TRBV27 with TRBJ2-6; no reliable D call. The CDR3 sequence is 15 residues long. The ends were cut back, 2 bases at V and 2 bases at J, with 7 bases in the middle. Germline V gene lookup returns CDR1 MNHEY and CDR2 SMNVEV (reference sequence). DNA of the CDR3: TGTGCCAGCAGTTTACCTGGGCCTGGGGCCAACGTCCTGACTTTC. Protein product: CASSLPGPGANVLTF.

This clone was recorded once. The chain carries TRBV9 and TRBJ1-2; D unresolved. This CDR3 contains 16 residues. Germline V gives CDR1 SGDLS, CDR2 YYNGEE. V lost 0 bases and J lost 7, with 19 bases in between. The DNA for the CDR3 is TGTGCCAGCAGCGTAGACGGGTCCCGACAACTGGCTGGCTACACCTTC. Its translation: CASSVDGSRQLAGYTF.

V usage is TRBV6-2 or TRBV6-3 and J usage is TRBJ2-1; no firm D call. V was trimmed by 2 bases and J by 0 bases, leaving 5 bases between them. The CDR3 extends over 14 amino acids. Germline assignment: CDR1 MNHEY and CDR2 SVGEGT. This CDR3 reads CASSYQSSYNEQFF. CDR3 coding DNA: TGTGCCAGCAGTTACCAGAGCTCCTACAATGAGCAGTTCTTC.

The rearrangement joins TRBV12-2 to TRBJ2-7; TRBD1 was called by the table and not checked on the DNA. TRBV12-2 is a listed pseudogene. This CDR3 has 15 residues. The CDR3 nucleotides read TGTGCAAGTCGCCGTAGGCAGGAAAGCTCCTACGAGCAGTACTTC. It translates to CASRRRQESSYEQYF.

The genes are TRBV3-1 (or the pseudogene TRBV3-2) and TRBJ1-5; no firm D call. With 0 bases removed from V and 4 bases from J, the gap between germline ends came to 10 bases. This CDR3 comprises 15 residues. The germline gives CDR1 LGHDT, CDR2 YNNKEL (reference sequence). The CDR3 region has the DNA TGTGCCAGCAGCCAAGAGGCAGGAACGAATCAGCCCCAGCATTTT. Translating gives CASSQEAGTNQPQHF.

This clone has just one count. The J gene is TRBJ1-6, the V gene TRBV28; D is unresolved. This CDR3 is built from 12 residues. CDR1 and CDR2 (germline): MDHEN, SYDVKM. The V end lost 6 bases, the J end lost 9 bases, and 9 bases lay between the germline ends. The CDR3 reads CASRWEGSPLHF. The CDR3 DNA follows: TGTGCCAGCAGGTGGGAGGGTTCACCCCTCCACTTT.

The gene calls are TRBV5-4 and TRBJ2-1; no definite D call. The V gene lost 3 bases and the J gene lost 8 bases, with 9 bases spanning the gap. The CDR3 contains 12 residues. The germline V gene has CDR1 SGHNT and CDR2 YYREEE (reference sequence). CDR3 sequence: CASSWRTDEQFF. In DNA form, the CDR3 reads TGTGCCAGCAGCTGGCGAACAGATGAGCAGTTCTTC. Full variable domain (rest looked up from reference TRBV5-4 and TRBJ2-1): ETGVTQSPTHLIKTRGQQVTLRCSSQSGHNTVSWYQQALGQGPQFIFQYYREEENGRGNFPPRFSGLQFPNYSSELNVNALELDDSALYLCASSWRTDEQFFGPGTRLTVL.

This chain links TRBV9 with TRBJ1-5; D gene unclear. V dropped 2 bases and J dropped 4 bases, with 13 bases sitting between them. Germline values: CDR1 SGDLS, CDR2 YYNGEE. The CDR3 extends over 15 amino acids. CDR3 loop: CASSVGDGGNQPQHF. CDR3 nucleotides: TGTGCCAGCAGCGTTGGGGATGGTGGGAATCAGCCCCAGCATTTT.

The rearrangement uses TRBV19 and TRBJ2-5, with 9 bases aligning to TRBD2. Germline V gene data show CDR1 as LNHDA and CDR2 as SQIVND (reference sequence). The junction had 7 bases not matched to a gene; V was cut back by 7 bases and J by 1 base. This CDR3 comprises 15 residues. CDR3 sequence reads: CASTSAGGGQETQYF. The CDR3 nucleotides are TGTGCCAGTACGTCAGCGGGGGGCGGCCAAGAGACCCAGTACTTC.

Here the CDR3 DNA reads TGTGCCAGCAGTTTCACAGGAGGGAGGGCTGAAGCTTTCTTT. This codes for CASSFTGGRAEAFF. The V and J genes are TRBV28 and TRBJ1-1; tentative D call: TRBD1 (5 bases). V was clipped by 3 bases and J by 6 bases, with 14 bases between them. The CDR3 extends over 14 amino acids. The germline V gene encodes CDR1 MDHEN and CDR2 SYDVKM.

CDR3 amino acids: CASSYRDRGFYEQYF. The CDR3 nucleotides are TGTGCCAGCAGCTACCGGGACAGGGGGTTCTACGAGCAGTACTTC. The rearrangement joins TRBV7-9 to TRBJ2-7, with TRBD1 matching over 11 bases. V lost 4 bases to trimming and J lost 3 bases; unmatched junction nucleotides: 5. This CDR3 spans 15 amino acids. Germline V lookup: CDR1 SEHNR, CDR2 FQNEAQ (reference sequence).

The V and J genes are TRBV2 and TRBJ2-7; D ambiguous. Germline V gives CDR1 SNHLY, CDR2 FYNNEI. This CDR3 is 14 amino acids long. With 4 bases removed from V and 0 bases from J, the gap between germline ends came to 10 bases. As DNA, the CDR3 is TGTGCCAGCAGTGGTTTACCCCTCTCCTACGAGCAGTACTTC. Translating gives CASSGLPLSYEQYF.

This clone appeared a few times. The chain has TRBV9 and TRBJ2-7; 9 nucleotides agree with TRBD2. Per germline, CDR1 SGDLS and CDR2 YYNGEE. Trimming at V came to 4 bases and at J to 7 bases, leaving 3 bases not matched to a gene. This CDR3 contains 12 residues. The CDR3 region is CASSHSGGEQYF. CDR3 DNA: TGTGCCAGCAGCCATAGCGGGGGAGAGCAGTACTTC.

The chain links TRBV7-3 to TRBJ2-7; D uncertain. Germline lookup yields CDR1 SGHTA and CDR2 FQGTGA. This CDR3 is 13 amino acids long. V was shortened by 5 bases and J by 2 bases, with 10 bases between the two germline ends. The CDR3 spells CASSAGRPYEQYF. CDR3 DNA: TGTGCCAGCAGCGCCGGACGGCCCTACGAGCAGTACTTC.